This TCR beta chain comes out of a study of cytomegalovirus exposure and HLA in healthy donors (dated by TCRdb to the late 2010s). Regarding the research as a whole: An earlier analysis of some 550 of the donors reported about 290 Gb of sequence data and 120 million or so unique TCR beta sequences from 150 million to 200 million T cells. On average, around 200,000 unique TCR beta nucleotide sequences were sequenced per donor among a few hundred genotyped donors of the cohort, with around 19% of those sequences being non-productive. To decide whether each TCR beta V gene segment behaved as functional or pseudogenic, an earlier analysis of nearly 600 of the donors relied on high-throughput TCR beta sequencing. The aim of the study was to test whether cataloging public T cell receptors could identify signatures of past pathogen exposure. The study combined high-throughput TCR immunosequencing, statistical association of individual TCRs with disease status, and machine learning to predict cytomegalovirus infection status. Because of strong linkage in the cohort, five DR-DQ haplotypes were treated as single units for association and clustering. Both class I and class II loci were covered by HLA typing, at four-digit resolution. The later analysis used no new phenotypic data to find candidate immune exposures, relying instead on TCR beta sequences and their occurrence across donors. A later analysis re-examined previously published TCR beta repertoires from around 670 donors and added high-resolution HLA genotyping to investigate patterns of TCR occurrence. Donor age, sex, ethnicity and CMV serostatus were compiled together with the repertoire data. Besides the first cohort of approximately 710 subjects, a separate validation cohort made up of 120 different subjects was used. Roughly 320 gigabases of sequencing data and around 88 million unique TCR sequences made up an early release that covered around 640 HLA-typed donors. Genome-wide SNP genotypes for about 65% of the roughly 700 donors were used in a later genetic analysis, which treated that subset as a discovery cohort. Every discovery cohort repertoire had been produced on one sequencing platform. The genetic ancestry cluster associated with self-reported Caucasian donors included 81% of the roughly 380 genotyped donors. The study used immunosequencing to profile the T cell repertoires of several hundred subjects and linked those repertoires to cytomegalovirus serostatus. Typing coverage differed by locus: A, B, C, DRB1 and DQB1 were typed in about 629-640 donors, DQA1 in approximately 520, DPA1 in 606, and DPB1 in around 490.

Here is what the overall study found, with its caveats: When HLA alleles, especially DR and DQ, strongly co-occurred, TCR associations were difficult to assign to individual alleles. According to a later analysis, most CMV-associated TCR beta chains appeared to be HLA-restricted, and the HLA associations seemed to be driven largely by CMV exposure. Most TCR sequences were seen in very few donors, while some public TCRs were found in many individuals. A cluster of highly shared sequence variants was judged likely to represent a technical artifact of the sequencing pipeline. Because the 87-base-pair reads could not distinguish some IMGT-functional V segments, including TRBV6-2 and TRBV6-3, those segments were excluded. Cytomegalovirus status was reported to be diagnosed by the classifier with high specificity and sensitivity in both the original and validation cohorts. A later genetic analysis associated a missense DCLRE1C variant with V-gene and J-gene trimming of TCR beta chains, and an independent cohort replicated the association. Because HLA typing was unavailable for some donors at each locus, only the typed subset was used in association tests. An earlier analysis of 587 of the donors showed that most TCR beta V segments appeared in productive rearrangements either about 90% or about 30% of the time, which broadly matched IMGT annotations. In the study, approximately 150 TCR beta chains were listed as associated with cytomegalovirus. According to a later analysis, parvovirus B19, influenza, CMV and Epstein-Barr virus appeared linked to several top co-occurrence clusters. Three of the identified cytomegalovirus-associated TCR beta chains were confirmed in vitro to be specific for cytomegalovirus antigens. In a later analysis, HLA-associated TCR beta chains showed more clonal expansion and lower generation probabilities than non-associated chains that were equally common. Compared with the roughly 720-donor mean, donors in an Asian-associated ancestry cluster had fewer N-insertions in productive TCRs, according to a later genetic analysis. Presence/absence analyses assumed roughly uniform sequencing depth across donors, an assumption that may not hold. Correlated functional status among segregating V segments might be attributable to linkage disequilibrium, but an unknown experimental factor could not be ruled out. Because counts were too low, around 18 rarely observed V segments, including chromosome 9 orphons, were left out of the earlier analysis of a few hundred of the donors. In a later analysis, TCR association rates were found to vary across HLA loci, with the most associated TCRs seen for DRB1 alleles and the fewest for HLA-C alleles. The authors suggested that the approach could potentially be generalized to other disease states and immunological phenotypes. CMV serostatus was the only immune exposure information available for the cohort. A further reported finding was that TCR beta sequences accurately predicted the HLA-A and HLA-B alleles for most subjects in the first cohort. In a later analysis, around 17,000 TCR beta sequences were associated with specific HLA alleles at a false discovery rate of 0.05. This cohort had only TCR beta chains sequenced, and the lack of alpha or paired-chain data limited which features could be detected.

Libraries were made using the immunoSEQ multiplex PCR assay. The multiplex PCR relied on a mix of 60 forward primers for TCR Vbeta segments and 13 reverse primers for TCR Jbeta segments. A multiplex PCR assay on genomic DNA amplified the CDR3 region of rearranged TCR beta genes. On the Illumina HiSeq System, the amplified TCR beta libraries were sequenced as 87-base-pair reads. In the source study's methods: Across the 600 to 700 repertoires, a later analysis counted roughly 84 million unique TCR beta chains, roughly 11 million of which were shared by at least two donors. Raw reads were error-corrected and collapsed into unique sequences by a nearest-neighbor algorithm in which closely related sequences were merged to remove PCR and sequencing errors. To assign V, D and J gene segments, CDR3 sequences were aligned to IMGT reference sequences. For a sequence to be retained, a match of at least six nucleotides to both a V gene segment and a J gene segment was required. A rearrangement was called productive if the CDR3 had no stop codons and remained in frame with V and J, and every other rearrangement was called non-productive. Following IMGT convention, CDR3 was defined as the stretch from the second conserved V-encoded cysteine up to the conserved J-encoded phenylalanine. Sequences without an unambiguous match to a single V gene segment were excluded from the earlier analysis of 450 to 650 of the donors. An earlier analysis of approximately 590 of the donors called V segments functional above 56.7% productive rearrangements and segregating when the between-donor standard deviation exceeded 5%. A statistical classification framework was built for diagnosing cytomegalovirus status from the catalog of TCR beta chain sequences. In a later analysis, V and J genes were assigned by comparing TCR nucleotide sequences against IMGT/GENE-DB human TR gene sequences. The TCRdist pipeline was used in a later analysis to assign CDR3 sequences and most-parsimonious VDJ recombination scenarios. A later analysis defined each TCR beta chain by its CDR3 amino acid sequence plus V-gene family, and excluded reads lacking a unique V-gene family. A later analysis removed 592 highly shared, low-generation-probability nucleotide sequences to deal with suspected cross-contamination and a sequencing artifact. For each public chain, a later analysis derived a clonal expansion index from normalized ranks of inferred template counts within each repertoire. Generation probabilities in a later analysis came from a VDJ recombination model fitted to out-of-frame rearrangements, and those results were checked against IGoR. In a later analysis, hypergeometric tests were used to score TCR-TCR, TCR-HLA and TCR-CMV co-occurrence, with a repertoire-size bias correction applied to TCR pairs. In a later analysis, false discovery rates were estimated by permuting HLA or CMV assignments 20 times. In a later analysis, co-occurring TCRs were grouped using DBSCAN, and TCRdist sequence similarity was added for clustering within HLA-allele-positive subsets. For co-occurrence clustering, repertoires with fewer than 30,000 or more than 120,000 public chains were excluded, along with about five repertoires with anomalous nucleotide sharing. Entries here come from immuneACCESS through TCRdb and include only in-frame sequences with V and J called. Some clones fail to appear in such tables; in the studies checked, an unresolved V gene covers under half of the shortfall, and the cause of the remainder is unknown. The DNA was the basis for D and trimming; V, J and clone size are from that table. This sample has about 89,000 clones in its table, and 9.4% of those were observed once. 4.5% to 6% of the sample goes to the ten largest clones.

The cohort was made up of roughly 670 healthy bone marrow donors. At the time of sampling, every cohort member was nominally healthy, though immune exposures that went unrecorded were likely present. The donor tested CMV seropositive, placing the donor among the 289 seropositive members of the cohort. Every donor gave a peripheral blood sample, and the peripheral blood mononuclear cells from that sample were used for TCR beta sequencing. The Qiagen DNeasy Blood Extraction Kit was used to extract genomic DNA from the blood cell samples. On this clone: Its antigen is still unknown. No quality values exist for individual bases; no much larger clone is one base distant.

As encoded in the germline V gene (reference sequence), CDR1 is MNHEY while CDR2 is SMNVEV. The CDR3 holds 14 amino acids from the cysteine to the phenylalanine. Only the CDR3 portion is preserved as DNA: 42 bases, with reading frame beginning at the first base. Trimming costs V 3 bases and J 0 bases, and their ends lie 6 bases apart. The clonotype comes from a man in his fifties in good health and CMV-seropositive. The source material was PBMCs. The rearrangement combines TRBV27 with TRBJ2-1; the D gene remains uncertain. The bases are TGTGCCAGCAGTTTTAGCTTCTCCTACAATGAGCAGTTCTTC. It codes for CASSFSFSYNEQFF.